The source of this T cell receptor (beta chain) is a study of response to subunit inactivated influenza vaccine. Findings and caveats of the study: It was suggested by the authors that few new T cells are recruited by each seasonal influenza vaccination.

Points on this clonotype: Its antigen is not identified.

TCRdb ran MiXCR on the RT-PCR reads and lists one entry per CDR3 protein. The sample lists around 300,000 distinct CDR3 sequences, around 20% occurring once. This CDR3 has 15 residues. Looked up from germline, CDR1 is MDHEN and CDR2 is SYDVKM. Unmatched junction bases numbered 4, after V lost 2 bases and J lost 7 bases. The specimen was PBMCs from blood, collected about 20 months after vaccination. This clonotype was sampled from a man between 50 and 75 years old who received an inactivated influenza vaccine. The chain combines TRBV28 with TRBJ1-6, with 8 bases aligning to TRBD1. This CDR3 reads CASSLHTGGNSPLHF. In DNA, the CDR3 is TGTGCCAGCAGTTTACACACAGGGGGGAATTCACCCCTCCACTTT.